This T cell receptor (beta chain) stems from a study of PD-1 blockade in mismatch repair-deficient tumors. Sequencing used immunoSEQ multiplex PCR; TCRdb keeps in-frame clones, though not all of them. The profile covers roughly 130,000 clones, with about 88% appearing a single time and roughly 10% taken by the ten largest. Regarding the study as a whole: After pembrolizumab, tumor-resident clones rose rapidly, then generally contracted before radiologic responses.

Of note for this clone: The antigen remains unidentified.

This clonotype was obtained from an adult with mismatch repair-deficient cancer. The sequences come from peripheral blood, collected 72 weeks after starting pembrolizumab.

CDR3 bases: TGTGCCAGCAGTTACCAGGGGCCTAGGGAGCAGTACTTC. Amino acid sequence: CASSYQGPREQYF. V and J are TRBV6-6 and TRBJ2-7; D might be TRBD1 (6 bases). The V end was cut by 2 bases, the J end by 7 bases, with 12 bases between. There are 13 residues in the CDR3. Germline V gives CDR1 MNHNY, CDR2 SVGAGI (reference sequence).